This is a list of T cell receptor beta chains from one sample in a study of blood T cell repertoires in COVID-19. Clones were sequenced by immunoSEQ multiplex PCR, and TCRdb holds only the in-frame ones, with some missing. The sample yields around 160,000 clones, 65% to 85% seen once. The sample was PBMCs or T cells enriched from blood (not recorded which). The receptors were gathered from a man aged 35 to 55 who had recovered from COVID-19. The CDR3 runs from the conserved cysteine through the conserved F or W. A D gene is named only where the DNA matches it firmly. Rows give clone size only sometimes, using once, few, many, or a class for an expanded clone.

CASSYRGGDTDTQYF	TGTGCCAGCAGTTACCGGGGAGGAGACACAGATACGCAGTATTTT	TRBV7-9	.	.	TRBJ2-3
CASCRDGLNTGELFF	TGTGCCAGCTGTCGCGACGGACTAAACACCGGGGAGCTGTTTTTT	TRBV13	once	.	TRBJ2-2
CAWSVGQPYEQYF	TGTGCCTGGAGTGTTGGACAGCCCTACGAGCAGTACTTC	TRBV30	.	.	TRBJ2-7
CASSESRTSGGRTDTQYF	TGCGCCAGCAGTGAGTCGAGGACTAGCGGGGGGCGCACAGATACGCAGTATTTT	TRBV10-1	.	TRBD2	TRBJ2-3
CASLPGGAGTEAFF	TGTGCCAGCCTTCCGGGGGGGGCAGGGACTGAAGCTTTCTTT	TRBV10-3	.	.	TRBJ1-1
CASKSGGGRSGYTF	TGTGCCAGCAAGTCTGGCGGGGGAAGAAGCGGCTACACCTTC	TRBV5-8	.	.	TRBJ1-2
CASSIGGAAGETQYF	TGTGCCAGTAGTATTGGGGGGGCCGCGGGGGAGACCCAGTACTTC	TRBV19	few	.	TRBJ2-5
CASSPYGTGDSPLHF	TGTGCCAGCAGTCCCTACGGGACAGGGGATTCACCCCTCCACTTT	TRBV6-5	.	TRBD1	TRBJ1-6
CASSPPGRGGGETQYF	TGTGCCAGCTCACCACCCGGCAGGGGCGGCGGCGAGACCCAGTACTTC	TRBV18	.	.	TRBJ2-5
CASSLAGHLLYGYTF	TGCGCCAGCAGCTTGGCCGGACATCTACTCTATGGCTACACCTTC	TRBV5-1	.	.	TRBJ1-2
CASSHRAGYTF	TGTGCCAGCAGCCACAGGGCTGGCTACACCTTC	TRBV3-1/TRBV3-2	.	.	TRBJ1-2
CSVADRAGDQPQHF	TGCAGCGTTGCAGACAGGGCTGGAGATCAGCCCCAGCATTTT	TRBV29-1	.	TRBD1	TRBJ1-5
CASSLEAWGGGTEAFF	TGTGCCAGCAGCTTAGAGGCTTGGGGGGGAGGCACTGAAGCTTTCTTT	TRBV7-6	.	.	TRBJ1-1
CASSAAGPGELFF	TGCGCCAGCAGTGCTGCAGGGCCCGGGGAGCTGTTTTTT	TRBV10-1	few	.	TRBJ2-2
CASSGGDSPSTDTQYF	TGTGCCAGCTCGGGGGGCGATTCCCCTAGCACAGATACGCAGTATTTT	TRBV7-9	.	.	TRBJ2-3
CASSPRGQTNYGYTF	TGTGCCAGCAGTCCCAGGGGGCAGACTAACTATGGCTACACCTTC	TRBV6-5	.	TRBD1	TRBJ1-2
CASSIRQGNTDTQYF	TGCGCCAGCAGCATACGACAGGGGAACACAGATACGCAGTATTTT	TRBV5-1	.	TRBD1	TRBJ2-3
CASGTSGGRHEQYF	TGTGCCAGCGGGACTAGCGGGGGCCGGCACGAGCAGTACTTC	TRBV2	few	TRBD2	TRBJ2-7
CAISDRTRSSEQFF	TGTGCCATCAGTGACCGGACTCGCTCGAGTGAGCAGTTCTTC	TRBV10-3	.	.	TRBJ2-1
CASSRDYIQPQHF	TGTGCCAGCAGCCGGGACTACATTCAGCCCCAGCATTTT	TRBV6-5	.	.	TRBJ1-5
CAWGETGNTIYF	TGTGCCTGGGGGGAGACTGGAAACACCATATATTTT	TRBV30	.	.	TRBJ1-3
CAISGAGGNTGELFF	TGTGCCATCAGTGGGGCAGGGGGCAACACCGGGGAGCTGTTTTTT	TRBV10-3	.	TRBD1	TRBJ2-2
CASSQIELGGVLTF	TGTGCCAGCAGCCAAATCGAGTTGGGGGGCGTCCTGACTTTC	TRBV3-1/TRBV3-2	once	.	TRBJ2-6
CASSWPPNYGYTF	TGTGCCAGCAGCTGGCCGCCCAACTATGGCTACACCTTC	TRBV5-6	.	.	TRBJ1-2
CASSRDRRNYGYTF	TGTGCCAGTAGTCGGGACAGGAGGAACTATGGCTACACCTTC	TRBV19	.	TRBD1	TRBJ1-2
CASSLPPGNSGDYEQYF	TGTGCCAGCAGCTTACCCCCGGGAAATAGCGGGGACTACGAGCAGTACTTC	TRBV7-9	once	TRBD2	TRBJ2-7
CASRSAGAFSSPLHF	TGTGCCAGCAGGTCTGCAGGGGCATTCAGTTCACCCCTCCACTTT	TRBV27	.	.	TRBJ1-6
CASSLAGTSGSHPGTQYF	TGTGCCAGCAGCTTAGCGGGAACTAGCGGCTCCCACCCGGGTACGCAGTATTTT	TRBV7-6	once	TRBD2	TRBJ2-3
CASSLDGSGSNQPQHF	TGCGCCAGCAGCTTGGACGGGTCAGGGTCCAATCAGCCCCAGCATTTT	TRBV5-1	.	.	TRBJ1-5